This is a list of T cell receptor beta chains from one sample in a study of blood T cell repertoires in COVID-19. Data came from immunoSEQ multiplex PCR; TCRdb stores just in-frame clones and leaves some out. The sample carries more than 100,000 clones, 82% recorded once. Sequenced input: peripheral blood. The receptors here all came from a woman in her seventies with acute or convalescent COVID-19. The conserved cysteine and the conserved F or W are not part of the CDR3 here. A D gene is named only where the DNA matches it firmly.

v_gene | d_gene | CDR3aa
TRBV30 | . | AWSKGINTEAF
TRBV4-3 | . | ASSPQGTGEKLF
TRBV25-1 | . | ASSSPTAEAF
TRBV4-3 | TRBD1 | ASSQAFSDRGSGYT
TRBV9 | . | ASSVEPGNTEAF
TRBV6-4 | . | ASSEEGRKNTEAF
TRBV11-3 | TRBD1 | ASSRDRPMNTEAF
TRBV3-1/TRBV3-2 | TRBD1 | ASSQRTGTGELF
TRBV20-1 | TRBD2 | SASSLAGANTQY
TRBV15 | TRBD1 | ATSRELGQGIGAF
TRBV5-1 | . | ASSPVGQGGAF
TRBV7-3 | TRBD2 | ASSLTAGTYEQY
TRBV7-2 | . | ASTRRGLLNYGYT
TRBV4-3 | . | ASSQEGRGGYGYT
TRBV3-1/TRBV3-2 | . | ASSLQGPKNIQY
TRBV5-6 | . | ASSLGTVQETQY
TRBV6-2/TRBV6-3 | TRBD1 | ASSLDRLSSYGYT
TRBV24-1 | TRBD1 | ATQGDQPNYGYT
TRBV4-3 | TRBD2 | ASSQVGLAGASLSKNIQY
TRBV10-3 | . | AIRGGPNQPQH
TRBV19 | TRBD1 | ASSIGGVTDRAQRGYT
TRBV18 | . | ASSSGGIGNEQY
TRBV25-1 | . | ASSDPATVETQY
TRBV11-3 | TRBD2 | ASSPQGLSSYEQY
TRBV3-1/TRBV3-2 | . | ASSHSRGRGGYT
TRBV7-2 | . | ASSSYLVPPYNEQF
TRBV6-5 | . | ASGRGEKLF
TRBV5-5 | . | ASSLTPGQLSGNTIY
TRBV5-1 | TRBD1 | ASSLEGQGAGEKLF
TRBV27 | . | ASSLVADSSYEQY
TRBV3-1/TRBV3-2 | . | ASSPGQNTEAF
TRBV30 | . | AWSKDSRYGYT
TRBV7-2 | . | ASSLITVNQPQH
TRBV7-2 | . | ASSLGVGGRATDTQY
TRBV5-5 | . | ASSYSLGYGYT
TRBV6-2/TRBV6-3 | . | ASSYLDRMNTEAF
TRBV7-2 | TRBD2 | ASSLARGTSYNEQF
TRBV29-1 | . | SVEDLGRKLF
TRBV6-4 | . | ASSEERRGTDTQY
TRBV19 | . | ASSPPDRYGYT
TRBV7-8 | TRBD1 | ASSLGGQGRTDTQY
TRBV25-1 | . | ASRETGSGNTIY
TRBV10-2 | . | ASSEPGGVTTDTQY
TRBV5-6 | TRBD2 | ASSFLAGGPRELF
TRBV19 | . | ASRTNLIGTEAF
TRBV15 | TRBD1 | ATSRDRATNEKLF
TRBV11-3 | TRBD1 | ASTLYRGSFEAF
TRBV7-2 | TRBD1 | ASSPLGTATNEKLF
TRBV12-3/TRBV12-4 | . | ASSLGGGREQY
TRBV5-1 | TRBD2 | ASSLSGGSTDTQY
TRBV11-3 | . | ASSLGSVGETQY
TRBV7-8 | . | ASSFSSSSYNEQF
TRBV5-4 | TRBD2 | ASSLELAGGQETQY